Each of the 27 T cell receptor beta chains below was sequenced from the same sample in a study of siplizumab effects on memory and regulatory T cells (dated by TCRdb to the late 2010s). The library was built by means of the immunoSEQ multiplex PCR assay. TCRdb took this table from immuneACCESS and kept in-frame rearrangements with V and J called. Such tables lack part of the clones; where checked against another copy, unresolved V genes explain under half of the gap, and the rest is unexplained. The sample yields roughly 60,000 clones; nearly 98% were counted once. The leading ten clones occupy around 0.093% of the sample. Source material: naive CD8+ T cells sorted from blood. In light of the paper, this sample's cell subset or site label describes: unstimulated naive T cells. Every receptor here comes from a human donor in good health.

DNA for the CDR3: TGCGCCAGCAGCCAAGACGGGATTATTTATGAAAAACTGTTTTTT. Translated, it gives CASSQDGIIYEKLFF. The rearrangement joins TRBV4-3 to TRBJ1-4; D gene ambiguous. The CDR3 is made up of 15 amino acids. Germline V lookup: CDR1 LGHNA, CDR2 YSLEER. Trimming took 0 bases from V and 6 from J, leaving 11 bases between them.

This rearrangement joins TRBV9 to TRBJ2-3; unclear D gene. Germline loops: CDR1 SGDLS, CDR2 YYNGEE. The V end was cut by 0 bases, the J end by 2 bases, with 10 bases between. The CDR3 is 15 amino acids. For the CDR3, the DNA is TGTGCCAGCAGCGTAGGGAGCTTTGACACAGATACGCAGTATTTT. This encodes CASSVGSFDTDTQYF.

Written as DNA, the CDR3 is TGTGCCAGTAGTATAGCCGGGGCAGGGGAAGCTTTCTTT. Its translation is CASSIAGAGEAFF. The rearrangement links TRBV19 to TRBJ1-1; perhaps TRBD1 as D (5 bases). The germline CDR1 and CDR2 sequences are LNHDA and SQIVND (reference sequence). Trimming shortened V by 1 base and J by 8 bases, and 11 bases separated the two germline ends. CDR3 length equals 13 residues. The full variable domain, its missing parts supplied by reference TRBV19 and TRBJ1-1, is DGGITQSPKYLFRKEGQNVTLSCEQNLNHDAMYWYRQDPGQGLRLIYYSQIVNDFQKGDIAEGYSVSREKKESFPLTVTSAQKNPTAFYLCASSIAGAGEAFFGQGTRLTVV.

The chain employs TRBV9 and TRBJ2-2; D gene uncertain. V gave up 7 bases and J gave up 4 bases, with 11 bases separating them. Germline V CDR1 and CDR2: SGDLS, YYNGEE. This CDR3 spans 13 amino acids. The CDR3 is CASGNPPTGELFF. CDR3 DNA: TGTGCCAGCGGAAACCCCCCCACCGGGGAGCTGTTTTTT. Filled out from reference TRBV9 and TRBJ2-2, the complete variable domain reads DSGVTQTPKHLITATGQRVTLRCSPRSGDLSVYWYQQSLDQGLQFLIQYYNGEERAKGNILERFSAQQFPDLHSELNLSSLELGDSALYFCASGNPPTGELFFGEGSRLTVL.

The V and J genes are TRBV10-3 and TRBJ1-1, with D possibly TRBD1 on 6 matching bases. The CDR3 sequence is 13 residues long. Germline V gene lookup returns CDR1 ENHRY and CDR2 SYGVKD. V gave up 7 bases and J gave up 0 bases, with 9 bases separating them. The chain's CDR3 is CAIMGDMNTEAFF. The DNA for the CDR3 is TGTGCCATCATGGGGGACATGAACACTGAAGCTTTCTTT.

As concerns this clone: One junction end disagrees with the germline gene, perhaps due to a read error. CDR3 sequence reads: CASSGPGQGPYEQCF. The CDR3 nucleotides are TGTGCCAGCAGTGGGCCGGGACAGGGTCCCTACGAGCAGTGCTTC. The J gene is TRBJ2-7, the V gene TRBV25-1, with TRBD1 identical over 9 bases. This CDR3 has 15 amino acids. Germline lookup yields CDR1 MGHDK and CDR2 SYGVNS.

The rearrangement links TRBV6-1 to TRBJ1-3; D gene unclear. The CDR3 runs to 17 residues. Trimming pared 4 bases from V and 1 base from J, leaving 17 bases between. Germline loops: CDR1 MNHNS, CDR2 SASEGT. CDR3 sequence: CASSANTLTRSGNTIYF. CDR3 DNA sequence: TGTGCCAGCAGTGCAAACACGCTTACCCGGTCTGGAAACACCATATATTTT.

The CDR3 spells CASSLTSTDTQYF. DNA of the CDR3: TGTGCCAGTAGCCTCACTAGCACAGATACGCAGTATTTT. The gene calls are TRBV19 and TRBJ2-3; D not resolved. Germline assignment: CDR1 LNHDA and CDR2 SQIVND (reference sequence). This CDR3 has 13 residues. V was clipped by 6 bases and J by 0 bases, with 7 bases between them.

The chain couples TRBV6-5 to TRBJ2-3; TRBD1 matches 7 bases. CDR1 and CDR2 from the germline V gene are MNHEY and SVGAGI. CDR3 length: 14 residues. J was trimmed by 0 bases and V by 5 bases; bases with no gene match: 2. The CDR3 is CASSPTGSTDTQYF. Written as DNA, the CDR3 is TGTGCCAGCAGTCCGACAGGGAGCACAGATACGCAGTATTTT.

The V and J genes are TRBV6-5 and TRBJ1-1; possibly TRBD1 for D (5 bases). The CDR3 runs to 14 residues. Germline CDR1 and CDR2: MNHEY and SVGAGI. V gave up 2 bases and J gave up 5 bases, with 12 bases separating them. The CDR3 sequence is CASSYQGPGTEAFF. For the CDR3, the DNA is TGTGCCAGCAGTTACCAGGGCCCGGGGACTGAAGCTTTCTTT.

The gene calls are TRBV7-6 and TRBJ2-7; D ambiguous. With 1 base removed from V and 5 bases from J, the gap between germline ends came to 9 bases. The CDR3 runs to 13 residues. Looked up from germline, CDR1 is SGHVS and CDR2 is FNYEAQ. The chain's CDR3 is CASSLGPRNEQYF. The CDR3 DNA is TGTGCCAGCAGCTTAGGTCCCCGGAACGAGCAGTACTTC.

The V gene is TRBV4-1, the J gene TRBJ1-1; tentatively, D is TRBD1 (6 bases). The length of the CDR3 is 13 residues. Trimming removed 5 bases at V and 5 bases at J, with 12 bases between. CDR1 and CDR2 from the germline V gene are MGHRA and YSYEKL. CDR3 nucleotide sequence: TGCGCCAGCAGCTTCCCCGACAGGACTGAAGCTTTCTTT. It specifies CASSFPDRTEAFF.

The chain couples TRBV5-1 to TRBJ2-1; perhaps D is TRBD1 or TRBD2 (5 bases each). There are 13 residues in the CDR3. Germline V CDR1 and CDR2: SGHRS, YFSETQ. V dropped 4 bases and J dropped 8 bases, with 13 bases sitting between them. The CDR3 spells CASSTGAWDEQFF. CDR3 DNA sequence: TGCGCCAGCAGCACCGGGGCGTGGGATGAGCAGTTCTTC.

The genes are TRBV27 and TRBJ2-7, with D maybe TRBD1 (5 bases). Per the germline V gene, CDR1 is MNHEY and CDR2 is SMNVEV (reference sequence). The CDR3 has 14 residues. V was shortened by 8 bases and J by 1 base, with 15 bases between the two germline ends. CDR3 amino acids: CASSDSEVSYEQYF. CDR3 in DNA: TGTGCCAGCTCAGACAGTGAGGTATCCTACGAGCAGTACTTC.

The chain employs TRBV19 and TRBJ1-1; D gene unclear. V dropped 3 bases and J dropped 1 base, with 6 bases sitting between them. The CDR3 length is 13 residues. CDR1 LNHDA and CDR2 SQIVND come from the germline V gene (reference sequence). The CDR3 nucleotides read TGTGCCAGTAGTATCGAGGAGAACACTGAAGCTTTCTTT. It encodes CASSIEENTEAFF.

The J gene is TRBJ2-1, the V gene TRBV18; possibly TRBD2 for D (6 bases). Trimming took off 2 bases at V and 0 bases at J, with 17 bases between the two ends. From germline, CDR1 is KGHSH and CDR2 LQKENI. The CDR3 runs to 18 residues. Here the CDR3 reads CASSPREVGWASYNEQFF. The CDR3 nucleotides are TGTGCCAGCTCACCAAGGGAGGTTGGTTGGGCCTCCTACAATGAGCAGTTCTTC.

The chain has TRBV28 and TRBJ2-5; 7 nucleotides line up with TRBD2. Germline trimming cut 3 bases from V and 5 bases from J; bases unmatched to any gene: 15. The CDR3 is 17 residues long. The germline gives CDR1 MDHEN, CDR2 SYDVKM. CDR3 DNA: TGTGCCAGCAGTTTGGTCGGGGGACTAACTATGATGGAGACCCAGTACTTC. This encodes CASSLVGGLTMMETQYF.

V is TRBV5-6 and J is TRBJ1-1; weak D call: TRBD1 (6 bases). This CDR3 region has 14 residues. Germline CDR1 and CDR2: SGHDT and YYEEEE. Trimming left V 3 bases short and J 0 bases short, with 9 bases between. CDR3 DNA: TGTGCCAGCAGCTGGGGGGCCGTGAACACTGAAGCTTTCTTT. It yields the protein CASSWGAVNTEAFF.

This clone appeared once. This chain connects TRBV2 to TRBJ2-6; D is unclear. This CDR3 has 17 amino acids. Trimming removed 7 bases from V and 1 base from J, with 17 bases in between. Germline V gene lookup returns CDR1 SNHLY and CDR2 FYNNEI. CDR3 DNA: TGTGCCAGCATAGTCCAAGCTGTGGGGTCTGGGGCCAACGTCCTGACTTTC. Amino acid sequence: CASIVQAVGSGANVLTF.

The J gene is TRBJ1-4, the V gene TRBV19; TRBD1 matches at 7 bases. This CDR3 is 14 amino acids long. With 4 bases clipped from V and 3 bases from J, the junction kept 2 bases outside the gene matches. Germline-derived CDR1 and CDR2 are LNHDA and SQIVND (reference sequence). In nucleotides, the CDR3 is TGTGCCAGTAGTACAGGGGGGGCTAATGAAAAACTGTTTTTT. Residues: CASSTGGANEKLFF.

This sequence joins TRBV7-6 and TRBJ2-6, with D uncertain. The CDR3 extends over 15 amino acids. Germline CDR1 and CDR2: SGHVS and FNYEAQ. V was cut by 3 bases and J by 0 bases, with 6 bases left in between. CDR3 sequence (DNA): TGTGCCAGCAGCTTGCTAGACTCTGGGGCCAACGTCCTGACTTTC. It translates to CASSLLDSGANVLTF.

Written as DNA, the CDR3 is TGTGCCAGCAGCTTTTTTGCGGGGGAGGGTTACGAGCAGTACTTC. Amino acids: CASSFFAGEGYEQYF. The V gene is TRBV5-5, the J gene TRBJ2-7; 7 bases agree with TRBD2. The CDR3 loop spans 15 amino acids. Per the germline V gene, CDR1 is SGHKS and CDR2 is YYEKEE (reference sequence). Losses at the gene ends were 2 bases for V and 4 bases for J; bases not matched to a gene: 9. The full variable domain, in which reference TRBV5-5 and TRBJ2-7 provide the parts outside the CDR3, is DAGVTQSPTHLIKTRGQQVTLRCSPISGHKSVSWYQQVLGQGPQFIFQYYEKEERGRGNFPDRFSARQFPNYSSELNVNALLLGDSALYLCASSFFAGEGYEQYFGPGTRLTVT.

This clone has a single count. The chain uses TRBV19 and TRBJ2-7; D is ambiguous. V was clipped by 5 bases and J by 0 bases, with 8 bases between them. This CDR3 is built from 13 residues. CDR1 is LNHDA, CDR2 SQIVND, per germline (reference sequence). CDR3 nucleotides: TGTGCCAGTAGTCGGACGGTCTCCTACGAGCAGTACTTC. Its translation: CASSRTVSYEQYF. Looking up the rest from reference TRBV19 and TRBJ2-7 gives the full variable domain: DGGITQSPKYLFRKEGQNVTLSCEQNLNHDAMYWYRQDPGQGLRLIYYSQIVNDFQKGDIAEGYSVSREKKESFPLTVTSAQKNPTAFYLCASSRTVSYEQYFGPGTRLTVT.

The V call is TRBV4-3, the J call TRBJ2-5; TRBD2 matches 13 bases. The CDR3 sequence is 16 residues long. Looked up from germline, CDR1 is LGHNA and CDR2 is YSLEER. Trimming took 5 bases from V and 7 from J; bases not matched to a gene: 10. This chain's CDR3 is CASSTTSGGADGTQYF. For the CDR3, the DNA is TGCGCCAGCAGCACCACTAGCGGGGGGGCCGACGGGACCCAGTACTTC.

The V and J genes are TRBV7-3 and TRBJ1-1; the D is unclear. The CDR3 runs to 11 residues. Germline V gene data show CDR1 as SGHTA and CDR2 as FQGTGA. V lost 1 base and J lost 10, with 7 bases in between. The CDR3 protein is CASSLSVLAFF. Written as DNA, the CDR3 is TGTGCCAGCAGCTTAAGCGTCTTAGCTTTCTTT.

CDR3 DNA: TGTGCCAGCATTAATATAGCGGACCCCTACAATGAGCAGTTCTTC. It is translated as CASINIADPYNEQFF. The chain uses TRBV27 and TRBJ2-1; tentatively, D is TRBD2 (6 bases). Trimming stripped 7 bases from V and 2 bases from J, with 15 bases between. The CDR3 is made up of 15 amino acids. CDR1 is MNHEY and CDR2 is SMNVEV in the germline V gene (reference sequence).

The CDR3 bases are TGTGCCATCAGACCAGCGATTTCATATAATTCACCCCTCCACTTT. Amino acid sequence: CAIRPAISYNSPLHF. This sequence joins TRBV10-3 and TRBJ1-6; D remains ambiguous. Germline loops: CDR1 ENHRY, CDR2 SYGVKD. The CDR3 covers 15 residues. V was shortened by 6 bases and J by 4 bases, with 13 bases between the two germline ends.